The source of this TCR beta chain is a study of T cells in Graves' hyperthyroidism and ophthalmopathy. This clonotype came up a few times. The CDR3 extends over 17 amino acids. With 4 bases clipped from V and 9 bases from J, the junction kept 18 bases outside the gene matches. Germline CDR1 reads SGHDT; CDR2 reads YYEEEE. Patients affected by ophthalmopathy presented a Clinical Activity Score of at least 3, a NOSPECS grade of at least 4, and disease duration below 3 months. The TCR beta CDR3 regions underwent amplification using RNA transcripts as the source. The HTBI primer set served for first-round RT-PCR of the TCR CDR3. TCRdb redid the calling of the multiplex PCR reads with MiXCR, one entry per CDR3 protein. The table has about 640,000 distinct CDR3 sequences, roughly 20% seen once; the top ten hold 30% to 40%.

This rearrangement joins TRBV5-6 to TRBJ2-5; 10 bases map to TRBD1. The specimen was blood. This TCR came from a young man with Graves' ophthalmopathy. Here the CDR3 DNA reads TGTGCCAGCAGCAATGACAGGGGGCGCGACCTTTTACATCCCCAGTACTTC. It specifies CASSNDRGRDLLHPQYF.